This TCR beta chain came from a study of T cells in tuberculosis. Deletions cut 3 bases from V and 4 bases from J, with 27 bases between. The CDR3 has 20 residues. Germline V gene sequence: CDR1 MRHNA, CDR2 SNTAGT. TCRdb's table, derived via immunoSEQ multiplex PCR, lists solely in-frame clones and lacks some. This sample has 30,000 or so clones, with around 89% found just once. The chain recombines TRBV6-4 with TRBJ1-4; maybe TRBD1 (6 bases). This TCR derives from a donor between 10 and 35 years old with latent tuberculosis or without tuberculosis infection. Input material: PBMCs. The CDR3 DNA reads as TGTGCCAGCAGTGAAAGTACCCCTCGGGGGGGCGATAGGGATAATGAAAAACTGTTTTTT. Amino acids: CASSESTPRGGDRDNEKLFF.